Listed below are T cell receptor beta chains from one sample, sequenced in a study of response to subunit inactivated influenza vaccine. One entry per CDR3 protein, called by TCRdb with MiXCR from the RT-PCR reads. Among approximately 500,000 distinct CDR3 sequences listed, over 10% were seen once. Sequenced material: PBMCs from blood, taken 45 days after vaccination. Receptors originate from a man aged 50 to 60 who received an inactivated influenza vaccine. Both conserved end residues are part of each CDR3.

J gene | V gene | CDR3 protein
TRBJ2-5 | TRBV7-9 | CASSPGRAPQETQYF
TRBJ2-1 | TRBV6-1 | CASSPGFGGGASYNEQFF
TRBJ2-7 | TRBV28 | CASTTPARGGDKQYF
TRBJ2-5 | TRBV12-3/TRBV12-4 | CASRRTGGRETQYF
TRBJ2-3 | TRBV12-3/TRBV12-4 | CASSLWMLTDTQYF
TRBJ2-2 | TRBV28 | CASTVGTGSVIKVAGELFF
TRBJ1-5 | TRBV7-2 | CASSPWTGYSNQPQHF
TRBJ2-6 | TRBV29-1 | CSADVSGANVLTF
TRBJ2-3 | TRBV7-9 | CASSPASGGSTDTQYF
TRBJ2-1 | TRBV11-2 | CASSLGRLAGTDEQFF
TRBJ2-3 | TRBV28 | CASSLGGFWPSTGDTQYF
TRBJ2-1 | TRBV6-2/TRBV6-3 | CASRRSGALYNEQFF
TRBJ2-6 | TRBV20-1 | CSAPRGLSGANVLTF
TRBJ2-1 | TRBV12-3/TRBV12-4 | CASSFREGNEQFF
TRBJ2-3 | TRBV27 | CASSFIAGANTDTQYF
TRBJ1-3 | TRBV20-1 | CSARLQAGAGNTIYF
TRBJ2-3 | TRBV12-3/TRBV12-4 | CASSPLSGIGTQYF
TRBJ2-3 | TRBV5-1 | CASSRQGGGASDTQYF
TRBJ2-2 | TRBV3-1 | CASSQDGGLNTGELFF
TRBJ2-7 | TRBV20-1 | CCARDLDPRGSYEQYF